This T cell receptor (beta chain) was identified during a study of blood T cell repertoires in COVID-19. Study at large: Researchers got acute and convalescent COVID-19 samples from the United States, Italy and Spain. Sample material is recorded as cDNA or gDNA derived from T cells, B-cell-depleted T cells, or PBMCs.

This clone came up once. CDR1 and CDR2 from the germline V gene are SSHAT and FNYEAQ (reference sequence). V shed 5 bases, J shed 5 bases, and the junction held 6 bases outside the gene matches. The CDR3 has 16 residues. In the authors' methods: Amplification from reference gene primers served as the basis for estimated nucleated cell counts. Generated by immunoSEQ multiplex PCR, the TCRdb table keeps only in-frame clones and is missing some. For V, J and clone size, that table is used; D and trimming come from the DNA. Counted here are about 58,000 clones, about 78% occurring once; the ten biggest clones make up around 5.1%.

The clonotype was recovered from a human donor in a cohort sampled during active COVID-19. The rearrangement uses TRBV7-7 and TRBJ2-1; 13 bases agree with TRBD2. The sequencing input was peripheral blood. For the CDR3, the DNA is TGTGCCAGCAGCCCCGGACTAGCGGGAGATCACAATGAGCAGTTCTTC. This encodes CASSPGLAGDHNEQFF.